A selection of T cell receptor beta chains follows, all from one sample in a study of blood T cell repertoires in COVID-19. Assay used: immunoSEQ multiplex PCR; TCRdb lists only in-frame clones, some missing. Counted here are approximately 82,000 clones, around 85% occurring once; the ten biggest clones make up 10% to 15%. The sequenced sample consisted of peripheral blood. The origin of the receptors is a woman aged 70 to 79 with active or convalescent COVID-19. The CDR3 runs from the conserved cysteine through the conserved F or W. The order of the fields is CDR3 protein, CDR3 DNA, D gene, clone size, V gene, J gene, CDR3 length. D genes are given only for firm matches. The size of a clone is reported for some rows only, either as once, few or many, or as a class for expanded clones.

CDR3: CAISESGGAKEQFF
DNA: TGTGCCATCAGTGAGTCAGGAGGGGCTAAAGAGCAGTTCTTC
D: -
size: -
V: TRBV10-3
J: TRBJ2-1
length: 14

CDR3: CASSKYRGDRVLGGVYNEQFF
DNA: TGTGCCAGCAGCAAATACCGAGGGGACAGGGTTCTTGGCGGGGTCTACAATGAGCAGTTCTTC
D: -
size: -
V: TRBV21-1
J: TRBJ2-1
length: 21

CDR3: CASSSTGQGLSYEQYF
DNA: TGTGCCAGCAGTTCAACGGGACAGGGACTATCCTACGAGCAGTACTTC
D: TRBD1
size: -
V: TRBV28
J: TRBJ2-7
length: 16

CDR3: CASSPSGGGTDTQYF
DNA: TGCGCCAGCAGCCCGTCGGGGGGCGGCACAGATACGCAGTATTTT
D: -
size: -
V: TRBV4-1
J: TRBJ2-3
length: 15

CDR3: CASSLGGQNYGYTF
DNA: TGTGCCAGCAGCCTCGGGGGACAGAACTATGGCTACACCTTC
D: TRBD1
size: -
V: TRBV11-2
J: TRBJ1-2
length: 14

CDR3: CASTSAPGLEQYF
DNA: TGTGCCAGCACCTCCGCCCCAGGGCTCGAGCAGTACTTC
D: -
size: once
V: TRBV28
J: TRBJ2-7
length: 13

CDR3: CASSRGQTSGNTIYF
DNA: TGTGCCAGCAGCCGCGGACAAACCTCTGGAAACACCATATATTTT
D: -
size: -
V: TRBV9
J: TRBJ1-3
length: 15

CDR3: CASSPTGTGYGYTF
DNA: TGTGCCAGCAGTCCCACAGGGACGGGCTATGGCTACACCTTC
D: -
size: -
V: TRBV6-4
J: TRBJ1-2
length: 14

CDR3: CASRPGGITQYF
DNA: TGTGCCAGCAGGCCAGGAGGGATCACGCAGTATTTT
D: -
size: -
V: TRBV12-3/TRBV12-4
J: TRBJ2-3
length: 12

CDR3: CASSLGQGLNHSPLHF
DNA: TGTGCCAGCAGCTTGGGACAGGGGTTAAATCACTCACCCCTCCACTTT
D: TRBD1
size: -
V: TRBV5-8
J: TRBJ1-6
length: 16

CDR3: CASSSGQGQYF
DNA: TGTGCCAGCAGCTCGGGACAGGGGCAGTACTTC
D: TRBD1
size: -
V: TRBV7-9
J: TRBJ2-7
length: 11

CDR3: CASSYWGGRETQYF
DNA: TGTGCCAGCAGTTACTGGGGGGGGCGGGAGACCCAGTACTTC
D: -
size: -
V: TRBV6-2/TRBV6-3
J: TRBJ2-5
length: 14

CDR3: CASSLDRGTYEQYF
DNA: TGTGCCAGCAGCTTAGATCGGGGAACCTACGAGCAGTACTTC
D: -
size: -
V: TRBV7-9
J: TRBJ2-7
length: 14